This entry lists 27 T cell receptor beta chains sequenced from one sample in a study of blood T cells in healthy people across ages. Through a sample-barcoded 5' primer and a J-beta primer mix, a second PCR was run for roughly 7 to 11 cycles. TCRdb analysed the 5' RACE reads with MiXCR anew, one entry per CDR3 protein. The sample holds roughly 1.5 million distinct CDR3 sequences, about 42% seen once. What was sequenced was blood. The receptor source for this set is a woman younger than 35 in good health.

The chain couples TRBV20-1 to TRBJ2-3, with D possibly matching TRBD2 (5 bases). V was clipped by 7 bases and J by 4 bases, with 18 bases between them. Germline values: CDR1 DFQATT, CDR2 SNEGSKA (reference sequence). The CDR3 runs 14 residues. CDR3 protein: CSVTRAGLSDTQYF. The CDR3 nucleotides read TGCAGTGTCACGAGGGCAGGCCTGTCAGATACGCAGTATTTT.

The rearrangement links TRBV12-5 to TRBJ1-1, with D perhaps TRBD1 (5 bases). Between the trimmed V and J ends, which lost 3 bases and 6 bases, there was a span of 17 bases. The CDR3 runs 15 residues. Germline lookup yields CDR1 LGHNT and CDR2 FRNRAP. Here the CDR3 reads CASGFSRRGRAEAFF. CDR3 nucleotide sequence: TGTGCTAGTGGTTTCTCCAGGCGGGGACGGGCTGAAGCTTTCTTT.

The chain carries TRBV7-8 and TRBJ1-4; D remains ambiguous. The CDR3 sequence is 12 residues long. V lost 6 bases to trimming and J lost 8 bases, with 10 bases between them. CDR1 and CDR2 (germline): SGHVS, FQNEAQ. Here the CDR3 DNA reads TGTGCCAGCAGGAAAGATGGCGAAAAACTGTTTTTT. Translated: CASRKDGEKLFF.

V and J are TRBV5-1 and TRBJ2-1, with D uncertain. Germline-derived CDR1 and CDR2 are SGHRS and YFSETQ. The CDR3 runs to 12 residues. The germline V and J ends were trimmed by 3 bases and 6 bases, with 7 bases remaining between them. Written as DNA, the CDR3 is TGCGCCAGCAGCTCCATATTCAATGAGCAGTTCTTC. Protein: CASSSIFNEQFF.

This clonotype was counted a few times. The V call is TRBV29-1, the J call TRBJ2-5; 10 nucleotides match TRBD2. CDR3 size: 14 residues. V was clipped by 2 bases and J by 7 bases; unmatched bases: 7. CDR1 and CDR2 from the germline V gene are SQVTM and ANQGSEA. CDR3 loop: CSVERTSGAGTQYF. CDR3 DNA sequence: TGCAGCGTTGAAAGGACTAGCGGCGCGGGGACCCAGTACTTC.

The chain has TRBV6-5 and TRBJ2-1, with 8 bases fitting TRBD2. Germline V gene lookup returns CDR1 MNHEY and CDR2 SVGAGI. The CDR3 has 16 residues. The ends lost 5 bases at V and 2 bases at J; junction bases unmatched: 8. This CDR3 reads CASSRSGASPYNEQFF. Written as DNA, the CDR3 is TGTGCCAGCAGTCGTAGCGGGGCCTCCCCCTACAATGAGCAGTTCTTC.

This clonotype was picked up a small number of times. The chain has TRBV12-3 or TRBV12-4 and TRBJ2-1, with 7 bases aligning to TRBD1. This CDR3 is 17 amino acids long. Trimming removed 5 bases from V and 6 bases from J; junction bases left unmatched: 16. The CDR3 coding sequence is TGTGCCAGCAGTCATGACAGGGCTGCCTACGGGTTCAATGAGCAGTTCTTC. Encoded protein: CASSHDRAAYGFNEQFF.

This clonotype was seen a handful of times. V gene TRBV5-6 combines with J gene TRBJ2-1, with a possible D match to TRBD2 (6 bases). The CDR3 covers 18 residues. Germline CDR1 and CDR2: SGHDT and YYEEEE. V shed 0 bases and J shed 7 bases, with 23 bases lying between them. In DNA form, the CDR3 reads TGTGCCAGCAGCTTGGTGTCGGGGGTTACAAGGCAAGGTAATGAGCAGTTCTTC. This sequence encodes CASSLVSGVTRQGNEQFF.

The chain joins TRBV9 to TRBJ1-3; D unclear. V gave up 2 bases and J gave up 0 bases, with 12 bases separating them. Germline values: CDR1 SGDLS, CDR2 YYNGEE. The CDR3 is made up of 16 amino acids. CDR3 nucleotides: TGTGCCAGCAGCGTGGACTTCGAGCCCTCTGGAAACACCATATATTTT. Translation: CASSVDFEPSGNTIYF.

V usage is TRBV11-2 and J usage is TRBJ2-1; weak D call: TRBD2 (5 bases). Trimming removed 3 bases from V and 8 bases from J, with 14 bases in between. The germline V gene has CDR1 SGHAT and CDR2 FQNNGV. The CDR3 is 14 amino acids. For the CDR3, the DNA is TGTGCCAGCAGCTTGGAGGAGAGCGGACATGAGCAGTTCTTC. This codes for CASSLEESGHEQFF.

There are a few counts of this clonotype. V gene TRBV9 combines with J gene TRBJ2-7; tentatively, D is TRBD1 or TRBD2 (5 bases each). The CDR3 runs to 15 residues. With 2 bases removed from V and 0 bases from J, the gap between germline ends came to 12 bases. CDR1 and CDR2 (germline): SGDLS, YYNGEE. The CDR3 spells CASSVFAGSSYEQYF. The CDR3 nucleotides read TGTGCCAGCAGCGTGTTCGCAGGGAGCTCCTACGAGCAGTACTTC.

This clonotype turned up a few times. The chain links TRBV6-5 to TRBJ2-5, with D possibly TRBD1 on 7 matching bases. Germline values: CDR1 MNHEY, CDR2 SVGAGI. This CDR3 contains 18 residues. V was trimmed by 3 bases and J by 4 bases, leaving 24 bases between them. CDR3 bases: TGTGCCAGCAGTTATCAGGGGGGCGGGTTAAATTTAGGAGAGACCCAGTACTTC. This sequence encodes CASSYQGGGLNLGETQYF.

V gene TRBV7-3 combines with J gene TRBJ2-4; tentatively, D is TRBD1 (6 bases). Germline CDR1 is SGHTA and CDR2 is FQGTGA. V lost 4 bases and J lost 0, with 10 bases in between. The CDR3 is 15 residues long. The CDR3 sequence: CASSSPGEAKNIQYF. The CDR3 coding sequence is TGTGCCAGCAGCTCACCAGGGGAAGCCAAAAACATTCAGTACTTC.

The chain employs TRBV6-1 and TRBJ2-3, with D perhaps matching TRBD1 (7 bases). The germline gives CDR1 MNHNS, CDR2 SASEGT. V was trimmed by 1 base and J by 6 bases, leaving 14 bases between them. The CDR3 spans 15 residues. The CDR3: CASSEDDREADTQYF. CDR3 bases: TGTGCCAGCAGTGAAGATGACAGGGAGGCGGATACGCAGTATTTT.

This clonotype came up a few times. The rearrangement joins TRBV20-1 to TRBJ2-7; 11 bases match TRBD2. CDR1 is DFQATT, CDR2 SNEGSKA, per germline (reference sequence). CDR3 length: 18 residues. Losses at the gene ends were 3 bases for V and 1 base for J; bases not matched to a gene: 14. CDR3 DNA sequence: TGCAGTGCTAGCCCCGTGGGGACTAGCGGACTCTCTTCCTACGAGCAGTACTTC. The encoded protein is CSASPVGTSGLSSYEQYF.

The chain couples TRBV20-1 to TRBJ1-1; TRBD1 is a possible D gene (5 bases). V was trimmed by 1 base and J by 3 bases, leaving 12 bases between them. Germline-derived CDR1 and CDR2 are DFQATT and SNEGSKA (reference sequence). The CDR3 sequence is 14 residues long. CDR3 residues: CSARVRGPYTEAFF. CDR3 bases: TGCAGTGCTAGAGTGCGGGGCCCATACACTGAAGCTTTCTTT.

This clonotype showed up just a few times. The V gene is TRBV20-1, the J gene TRBJ2-3, with 11 bases identical to TRBD2. The junction had 6 bases not matched to a gene; V was cut back by 3 bases and J by 4 bases. This CDR3 has 15 residues. The V gene's germline CDR1 is DFQATT and CDR2 SNEGSKA (reference sequence). CDR3 sequence: CSARRLAGRADTQYF. The CDR3 bases are TGCAGTGCTAGGAGACTAGCGGGGAGGGCAGATACGCAGTATTTT.

The chain joins TRBV7-2 to TRBJ1-1, with D tentatively TRBD1 (5 bases). Germline-derived CDR1 and CDR2 are SGHTA and FQGNSA. The V and J ends lost 0 bases and 3 bases respectively, with 11 bases between them. This CDR3 contains 15 residues. CDR3 coding DNA: TGTGCCAGCAGCTTAGCTTGGGGCCAGGACACTGAAGCTTTCTTT. This codes for CASSLAWGQDTEAFF.

Only a few counts were recorded for this clonotype. The gene calls are TRBV7-2 and TRBJ2-7; no firm D call. This CDR3 is built from 14 residues. Trimming took 0 bases from V and 5 from J, leaving 11 bases between them. Germline V lookup: CDR1 SGHTA, CDR2 FQGNSA. The CDR3 reads CASSLARWDHEQYF. The CDR3 DNA reads TGTGCCAGCAGCTTAGCCCGTTGGGATCACGAGCAGTACTTC.

The chain carries TRBV2 and TRBJ2-5; 12 nucleotides agree with TRBD2. V lost 2 bases, J lost 5 bases, and 12 bases stayed unmatched. The germline CDR1 and CDR2 sequences are SNHLY and FYNNEI. The CDR3 extends over 18 amino acids. The CDR3 loop reads CASSEIRASGRAIETQYF. The CDR3 DNA is TGTGCCAGCAGTGAAATTCGGGCTAGCGGGAGGGCCATCGAGACCCAGTACTTC.

The J gene is TRBJ1-2, the V gene TRBV11-2; no reliable D call. V was cut by 0 bases and J by 4 bases, with 6 bases left in between. CDR1 is SGHAT, CDR2 FQNNGV, per germline. The CDR3 loop spans 13 amino acids. CDR3 region: CASSLENSYGYTF. The DNA for the CDR3 is TGTGCCAGCAGCTTAGAAAACAGCTATGGCTACACCTTC.

The rearrangement joins TRBV12-3 or TRBV12-4 to TRBJ2-5; weak D call: TRBD2 (5 bases). V was shortened by 5 bases and J by 11 bases, with 15 bases between the two germline ends. The CDR3 extends over 12 amino acids. CDR3 in DNA: TGTGCCAGCAGTCGGGGAGAGAATGAGCAGTACTTC. As protein: CASSRGENEQYF.

This clonotype was detected ten times or more. The gene calls are TRBV28 and TRBJ2-2; D possibly uses TRBD1 or TRBD2 (5 bases each). Germline CDR1 is MDHEN and CDR2 is SYDVKM. The germline V and J ends were trimmed by 3 bases and 4 bases, with 12 bases remaining between them. CDR3 length: 15 residues. The chain's CDR3 is CASSFASGGTGELFF. The CDR3, as DNA: TGTGCCAGCAGTTTCGCTTCTGGGGGCACCGGGGAGCTGTTTTTT.

The sample holds a few counts of this clonotype. This chain uses TRBV12-3 or TRBV12-4 with TRBJ2-5; TRBD1 agrees at 7 bases. This CDR3 comprises 16 residues. V trimming: 6 bases; J trimming: 2 bases; junction bases outside the gene matches: 12. CDR3 nucleotides: TGTGCCAGCAGCCACCTCCCGCGACAGGGACAAGAGACCCAGTACTTC. Translating gives CASSHLPRQGQETQYF.

The CDR3 sequence: CSVGAQGSYGYTF. DNA for the CDR3: TGCAGTGTGGGAGCCCAGGGATCTTATGGCTACACCTTC. This chain uses TRBV20-1 with TRBJ1-2; perhaps TRBD1 as D (5 bases). Trimming left V 7 bases short and J 5 bases short, with 17 bases between. The length of the CDR3 is 13 residues. Germline V gene sequence: CDR1 DFQATT, CDR2 SNEGSKA (reference sequence).

The rearrangement joins TRBV6-2 or TRBV6-3 to TRBJ2-7; the D gene is possibly TRBD2 (6 bases). CDR3 size: 13 residues. The V end lost 2 bases, the J end lost 6 bases, and 11 bases lay between the germline ends. The germline V gene encodes CDR1 MNHEY and CDR2 SVGEGT. The CDR3 coding sequence is TGTGCCAGCAGTTACGGGGGGTACGTCGAGCAGTACTTC. Translating it yields CASSYGGYVEQYF.

This rearrangement joins TRBV30 to TRBJ2-1; no definite D call. CDR1 and CDR2 from the germline V gene are GTSNPN and SVGIG (reference sequence). The germline V and J ends were trimmed by 3 bases and 6 bases, with 9 bases remaining between them. The CDR3 length is 12 residues. The CDR3 protein is CAWSSIGNEQFF. CDR3 DNA sequence: TGTGCCTGGAGCTCTATCGGCAATGAGCAGTTCTTC.